The 13 T cell receptor beta chains presented below share a single source sample, sequenced in a study of OX40 agonist ivuxolimab in advanced cancers. This table comes from immunoSEQ multiplex PCR, and its TCRdb copy is limited to in-frame clones, with some not included. The sample records under 100,000 clones, roughly 90% being singletons. The source material was CD4+ or CD8+ T cells sorted from blood, sampled in a trial of the OX40 agonist ivuxolimab. All receptors derive from an adult with an advanced solid tumor such as melanoma, head and neck, liver or kidney cancer.

The chain recombines TRBV7-6 with TRBJ2-1; possible D gene TRBD2, 5 bases. CDR1 SGHVS and CDR2 FNYEAQ come from the germline V gene. V was cut by 0 bases and J by 7 bases, with 13 bases left in between. The CDR3 has 15 amino acids. This CDR3 is CASSLARAPGNEQFF. Written as DNA, the CDR3 is TGTGCCAGCAGCTTAGCGCGGGCCCCTGGAAATGAGCAGTTCTTC.

The V and J genes are TRBV6-5 and TRBJ2-7, with TRBD2 identical over 8 bases. The junction had 12 bases not matched to a gene; V was cut back by 5 bases and J by 6 bases. Germline V gene data show CDR1 as MNHEY and CDR2 as SVGAGI. The CDR3 is 15 residues long. The CDR3: CASSALPGGRGEQYF. The DNA of the CDR3 is TGTGCCAGCAGTGCTCTCCCGGGGGGGAGGGGCGAGCAGTACTTC.

The chain links TRBV28 to TRBJ1-3; 11 bases are a match to TRBD1. The CDR3 sequence is 18 residues long. Trimming at V came to 10 bases and at J to 0 bases, leaving 14 bases not matched to a gene. Germline V gives CDR1 MDHEN, CDR2 SYDVKM. The CDR3 DNA follows: TGTGCCATCCTCCCCGGTCCGGGACAGGGGGGCTCTGGAAACACCATATATTTT. This gives the protein CAILPGPGQGGSGNTIYF.

V usage is TRBV29-1 and J usage is TRBJ1-1; D is unclear. Per germline, CDR1 SQVTM and CDR2 ANQGSEA. Trimming removed 3 bases at V and 5 bases at J, with 7 bases between. CDR3 length: 11 residues. CDR3: CSVDRGTEAFF. DNA of the CDR3: TGCAGCGTTGATCGTGGTACTGAAGCTTTCTTT.

The CDR3 is CSVEVAGMPYEQYF. CDR3 bases: TGCAGCGTTGAGGTGGCCGGGATGCCCTACGAGCAGTACTTC. This sequence joins TRBV29-1 and TRBJ2-7, with D possibly TRBD2 on 5 matching bases. The germline V gene has CDR1 SQVTM and CDR2 ANQGSEA. The CDR3 runs 14 residues. Trimming removed 3 bases from V and 2 bases from J, with 14 bases in between.

This rearrangement joins TRBV4-3 to TRBJ2-5; D ambiguous. Germline CDR1 LGHNA, CDR2 YSLEER. Trimming cost V 1 base and J 4 bases, with 19 bases left between them. This CDR3 spans 17 amino acids. CDR3 protein: CASSQALSPVVRETQYF. In nucleotides, the CDR3 is TGCGCCAGCAGCCAAGCCCTTTCACCGGTCGTCCGAGAGACCCAGTACTTC.

The V call is TRBV15, the J call TRBJ1-4; D may be TRBD1 (6 bases). Germline CDR1 LNHNV, CDR2 YYDKDF (reference sequence). The V end lost 1 base, the J end lost 1 base, and 7 bases lay between the germline ends. The CDR3 is 15 residues long. The CDR3 sequence is CATSRGGGTNEKLFF. The CDR3 nucleotides read TGTGCCACCAGCAGAGGAGGGGGAACTAATGAAAAACTGTTTTTT. Combining the CDR3 with reference TRBV15 and TRBJ1-4 gives the whole variable domain DAMVIQNPRYQVTQFGKPVTLSCSQTLNHNVMYWYQQKSSQAPKLLFHYYDKDFNNEADTPDNFQSRRPNTSFCFLDIRSPGLGDTAMYLCATSRGGGTNEKLFFGSGTQLSVL.

Only one count was recorded for this clone. The rearrangement links TRBV5-1 to TRBJ2-7; the D is unclear. Trimming took off 1 base at V and 1 base at J, with 6 bases between the two ends. Germline V gene sequence: CDR1 SGHRS, CDR2 YFSETQ. The CDR3 is 13 amino acids. Written as DNA, the CDR3 is TGCGCCAGCAGCTTGCCTTCGTCCTACGAGCAGTACTTC. It is translated as CASSLPSSYEQYF.

This chain connects TRBV29-1 to TRBJ2-1; 10 bases are a match to TRBD1. After removal of 5 bases from V and 4 bases from J, the junction contained 2 bases not matched to a gene. CDR1 and CDR2 from the germline V gene are SQVTM and ANQGSEA. The CDR3 covers 13 residues. CDR3: CSVRTGGYNEQFF. Here the CDR3 DNA reads TGCAGCGTTCGGACAGGGGGTTACAATGAGCAGTTCTTC.

The J gene is TRBJ2-6, the V gene TRBV25-1, with D possibly matching TRBD1 (6 bases). Germline CDR1 MGHDK, CDR2 SYGVNS. Trimming stripped 4 bases from V and 4 bases from J, with 14 bases between. This CDR3 region has 16 residues. CDR3 bases: TGTGCCAGCAGTGCGCTCAGGGGTTCAGGGGCCAACGTCCTGACTTTC. It yields the protein CASSALRGSGANVLTF.

This clone was found a few times. V usage is TRBV4-3 and J usage is TRBJ2-1, with 8 bases matching TRBD1. The CDR3 is made up of 20 amino acids. Germline V gene sequence: CDR1 LGHNA, CDR2 YSLEER. V dropped 2 bases and J dropped 5; count of bases not matched to a gene: 20. The CDR3 sequence is CASSQTYRPFRDRTNNEQFF. CDR3 DNA: TGCGCCAGCAGCCAAACCTATCGCCCCTTCCGGGACAGGACCAACAATGAGCAGTTCTTC.

V is TRBV7-2 and J is TRBJ1-2; 11 bases are a match to TRBD1. The V gene's germline CDR1 is SGHTA and CDR2 FQGNSA. The CDR3 consists of 13 residues. Trimming took 5 bases from V and 8 from J; bases not matched to a gene: 4. The CDR3 loop reads CASSTDRGQGYTF. CDR3 bases: TGTGCCAGCAGCACGGACAGGGGGCAAGGCTACACCTTC.

The rearrangement links TRBV6-4 to TRBJ1-5; D remains unclear. The germline V and J ends were trimmed by 8 bases and 5 bases, with 13 bases remaining between them. This CDR3 contains 13 residues. The germline gives CDR1 MRHNA, CDR2 SNTAGT. CDR3 nucleotide sequence: TGTGCCAGCGCCCTAGAGGAGCATCAGCCCCAGCATTTT. Its translation: CASALEEHQPQHF.